The T cell receptor beta chain under discussion was sequenced for a study of cytomegalovirus exposure and HLA in healthy donors. Study-level information: Previous work identified roughly 120 million unique TCR beta sequences from some 170 million T cells. Study-wide points: Earlier analysis found most TCR beta V segments productive about 87% or about 30% of the time. At a 0.05 false discovery rate, a later analysis found 16,951 TCR beta sequences to be associated with HLA alleles. As was reported, the HLA-A and HLA-B alleles of most subjects were accurately predicted from TCR beta sequences.

V was clipped by 5 bases and J by 4 bases, with 9 bases between them. CDR3 length: 13 residues. Germline lookup yields CDR1 SNHLY and CDR2 FYNNEI. For this clone: The antigen is undetermined.

The PCR ran on 60 Vbeta and 13 Jbeta primers. Here immunoSEQ multiplex PCR was the method, and the copy in TCRdb shows in-frame clones only, minus some. This sample has 76,000 or so clones, with 65% to 75% found just once. The V gene is TRBV2, the J gene TRBJ2-1; D is perhaps TRBD2 (6 bases). This TCR came from a woman in her 40s in good health and CMV-seropositive. The sample consisted of PBMCs. CDR3 residues: CASSPTSYNEQFF. The DNA of the CDR3 is TGTGCCAGCAGTCCGACTAGTTACAATGAGCAGTTCTTC.